The present TCR beta chain was sequenced within a study of graft-versus-host responses after intestinal transplantation. Study in general: Transplants were multivisceral, liver-intestinal, or isolated intestinal. Every one of the recipients received anti-thymocyte globulin induction and afterwards took tacrolimus and steroids for around 3 years. Regarding the study as a whole: Allografts from individuals with graft-donor T cell macrochimerism displayed high graft-versus-host to host-versus-graft clonal ratios.

The CDR3 spans 17 residues. Losses at the gene ends were 3 bases for V and 2 bases for J; bases not matched to a gene: 9. Germline V gene lookup returns CDR1 SGDLS and CDR2 YYNGEE. Turning to this clone: Its matching antigen is unknown.

Measured with immunoSEQ multiplex PCR; TCRdb has only the in-frame clones, and not every one. Among around 89,000 clones, about 90% were seen once, and the ten largest hold about 0.4%. The clonotype was recovered from a human donor who was the organ donor for an intestinal transplant. This material consisted of unstimulated CD8+ T cells sorted from spleen or lymph node cells, taken before transplant. This chain links TRBV9 with TRBJ2-3, with 10 nucleotides matching TRBD2. The CDR3 region is CASSATLAGEFTDTQYF. The CDR3 nucleotides are TGTGCCAGCAGCGCTACTCTAGCGGGGGAATTCACAGATACGCAGTATTTT.